This T cell receptor beta chain originates from a study of cytomegalovirus exposure and HLA in healthy donors. Study-level background: Roughly 179 million T cells yielded approximately 100 million unique TCR beta sequences, as an earlier analysis found.

The trim removed 5 bases at V and 11 bases at J, leaving 10 bases unmatched. The CDR3 totals 14 residues. Per germline, CDR1 SGHAT and CDR2 FQNNGV. Primers included in the PCR were 60 Vbeta and 13 Jbeta primers. The protocol was immunoSEQ multiplex PCR, while the TCRdb copy is restricted to in-frame clones and leaves out a portion. The sample contains roughly 110,000 clones, less than 80% of which appear only once. Comment on this clone: Other DNA sequences in this specimen translate into the identical CDR3.

The specimen was PBMCs. The clonotype comes from a woman in her thirties or forties in good health and CMV-seropositive. The chain has TRBV11-2 and TRBJ1-4; 8 nucleotides match TRBD1. The DNA of the CDR3 is TGTGCCAGCAGCCATGGACAGGGAGGGGAGAAACTGTTTTTT. It translates to CASSHGQGGEKLFF.